This is a list of T cell receptor beta chains from one sample in a study of blood T cell repertoires in COVID-19. Using immunoSEQ multiplex PCR, the repertoire was profiled, and TCRdb retains in-frame clones only, with some absent. The table lists about 190,000 clones, more than 75% of them singletons. The sequenced material came from PBMCs or T cells enriched from blood (not recorded which). The receptors were gathered from a woman between 45 and 65 years old who had recovered from COVID-19. Each CDR3 is given with its conserved first and last residue. The D gene is left open where the match is weak. Clone size appears in some rows only: once, few, many, or a class for an expanded clone.

TRBJ1-2	few	TRBV19	.	TGTGCCAGTAGTGCCGTTACAGGGTATGGCTACACCTTC	CASSAVTGYGYTF
TRBJ1-3	.	TRBV2	TRBD1	TGTGCCAGCAGCCGACAGGGGACGGGGAACACCATATATTTT	CASSRQGTGNTIYF
TRBJ1-1	.	TRBV11-1	.	TGTGCCAGCACCCTAAGGGGGGGGGCCGGCAACACTGAAGCTTTCTTT	CASTLRGGAGNTEAFF
TRBJ2-5	.	TRBV27	.	TGTGCCAGCAGAAGTAGCGGACAAGAGACCCAGTACTTC	CASRSSGQETQYF
TRBJ2-4	.	TRBV10-3	TRBD2	TGTGCCATCAGTACCCGAGCGGGAGGGCCCCCGGCCAAAAACATTCAGTACTTC	CAISTRAGGPPAKNIQYF
TRBJ2-7	.	TRBV2	TRBD1	TGTGCCAGCAGACCGACAGGGGCCTACGAGCAGTACTTC	CASRPTGAYEQYF
TRBJ2-2	.	TRBV11-2	TRBD2	TGTGCCAGCAGCACGGCCGTCGGGAGGTCGAACACCGGGGAGCTGTTTTTT	CASSTAVGRSNTGELFF
TRBJ1-5	.	TRBV27	TRBD1	TGTGCCAGCAGAACAGGGGGCGGATGGAACAATCAGCCCCAGCATTTT	CASRTGGGWNNQPQHF
TRBJ2-3	.	TRBV11-2	.	TGTGCCAGCAGCTTACCCCAGGGTACGCAGTATTTT	CASSLPQGTQYF
TRBJ2-2	once	TRBV7-6	TRBD2	TGTGCCAGCAGCTCCGGACTAGCGGGGAACACCGGGGAGCTGTTTTTT	CASSSGLAGNTGELFF
TRBJ2-5	few	TRBV3-1/TRBV3-2	TRBD2	TGTGCCAGCAGCCCTAGCGGCGAAATATGGGAGACCCAGTACTTC	CASSPSGEIWETQYF
TRBJ2-1	.	TRBV20-1	TRBD2	TGCAGTGCTAGTCTCTGGCTAGCGGGAGGACCGCATCAGTTCTTC	CSASLWLAGGPHQFF
TRBJ1-3	few	TRBV28	TRBD1	TGTGCCAGCACCCCGGGACAGAGAGGAAACACCATATATTTT	CASTPGQRGNTIYF
TRBJ2-1	.	TRBV15	TRBD2	TGTGCCACCAGCAGAGATCTAGCGGGAGGAAACAATGAGCAGTTCTTC	CATSRDLAGGNNEQFF
TRBJ1-5	.	TRBV30	.	TGTGCCTGGAGTCCACTCCAGGGGCGCAATCAGCCCCAGCATTTT	CAWSPLQGRNQPQHF
TRBJ2-3	.	TRBV6-4	.	TGTGCCAGAGTCAGGGGTTCTAGCACAGATACGCAGTATTTT	CARVRGSSTDTQYF
TRBJ2-1	.	TRBV29-1	.	TGCAGCGTTGAAGGGCCAGCGGAGGGTTACAATGAGCAGTTCTTC	CSVEGPAEGYNEQFF
TRBJ2-7	.	TRBV18	TRBD2	TGTGCCAGCTCACCAAAAAATAGCGGGAACTCCTACGAGCAGTACTTC	CASSPKNSGNSYEQYF
TRBJ2-1	.	TRBV28	.	TGTGCCAGCAGTTTTCTATCCCGTGGGGGGAGCAATGAGCAGTTCTTC	CASSFLSRGGSNEQFF
TRBJ1-2	.	TRBV7-3	TRBD1	TGTGCCAGCAGCGCCGGGACAGGGTCTTCTGGCTACACCTTC	CASSAGTGSSGYTF